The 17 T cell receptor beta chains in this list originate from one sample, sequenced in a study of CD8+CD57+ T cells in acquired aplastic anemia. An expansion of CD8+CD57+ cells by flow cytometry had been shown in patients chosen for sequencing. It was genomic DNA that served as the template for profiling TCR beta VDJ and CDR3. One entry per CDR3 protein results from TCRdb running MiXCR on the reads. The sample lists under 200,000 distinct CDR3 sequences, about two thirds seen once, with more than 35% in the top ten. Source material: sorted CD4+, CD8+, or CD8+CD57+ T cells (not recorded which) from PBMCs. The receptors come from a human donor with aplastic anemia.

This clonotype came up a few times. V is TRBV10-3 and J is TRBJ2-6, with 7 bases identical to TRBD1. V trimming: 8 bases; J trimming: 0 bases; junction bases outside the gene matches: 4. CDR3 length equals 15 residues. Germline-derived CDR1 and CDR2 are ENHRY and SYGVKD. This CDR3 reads CAIRDSYSGANVLTF. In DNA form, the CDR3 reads TGTGCCATCCGGGACAGCTACTCTGGGGCCAACGTCCTGACTTTC.

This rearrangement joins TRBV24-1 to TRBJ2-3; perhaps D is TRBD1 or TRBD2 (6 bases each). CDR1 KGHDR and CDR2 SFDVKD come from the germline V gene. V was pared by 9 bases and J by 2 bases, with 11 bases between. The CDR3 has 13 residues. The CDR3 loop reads CATGGRFTDTQYF. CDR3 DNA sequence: TGTGCCACCGGGGGGCGGTTCACAGATACGCAGTATTTT.

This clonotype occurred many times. As DNA, the CDR3 is TGTGCCAGCAGCTTAAGGGTCGACGGGGACCCAGATACGCAGTATTTT. It translates to CASSLRVDGDPDTQYF. The chain couples TRBV7-3 to TRBJ2-3, with D perhaps matching TRBD1 or TRBD2 (5 bases each). V shed 1 base and J shed 4 bases, with 15 bases lying between them. The V gene's germline CDR1 is SGHTA and CDR2 FQGTGA. The CDR3 extends over 16 amino acids. The full variable domain, in which reference TRBV7-3 and TRBJ2-3 provide the parts outside the CDR3, is GAGVSQTPSNKVTEKGKYVELRCDPISGHTALYWYRQSLGQGPEFLIYFQGTGAADDSGLPNDRFFAVRPEGSVSTLKIQRTERGDSAVYLCASSLRVDGDPDTQYFGPGTRLTVL.

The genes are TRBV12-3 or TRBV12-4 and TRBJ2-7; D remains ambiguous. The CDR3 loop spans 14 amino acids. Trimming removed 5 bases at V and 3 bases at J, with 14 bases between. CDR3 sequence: CASSPGASNYEQYF. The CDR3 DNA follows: TGTGCCAGCAGTCCCGGTGCCAGCAACTACGAGCAGTACTTC.

The DNA for the CDR3 is TGTGCCATCAGGGGGATAGATACGCAGTATTTT. Translation gives CAIRGIDTQYF. The genes are TRBV10-3 and TRBJ2-3; D uncertain. V was pared by 6 bases and J by 5 bases, with 6 bases between. CDR1 ENHRY and CDR2 SYGVKD come from the germline V gene. This CDR3 comprises 11 residues.

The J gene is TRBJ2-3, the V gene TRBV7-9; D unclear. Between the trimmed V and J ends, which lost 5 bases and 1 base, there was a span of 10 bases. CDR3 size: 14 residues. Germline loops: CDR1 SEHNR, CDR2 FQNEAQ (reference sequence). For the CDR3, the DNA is TGTGCCAGCAGCCAAAGCTATCGCACAGATACGCAGTATTTT. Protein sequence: CASSQSYRTDTQYF.

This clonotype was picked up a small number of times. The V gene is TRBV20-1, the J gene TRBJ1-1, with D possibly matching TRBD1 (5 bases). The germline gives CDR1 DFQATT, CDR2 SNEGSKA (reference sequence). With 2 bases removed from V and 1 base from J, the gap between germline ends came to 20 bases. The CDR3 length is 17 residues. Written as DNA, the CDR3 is TGCAGTGCTAGACTGATAAGAGGAGGGGCTGAGAACACTGAAGCTTTCTTT. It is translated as CSARLIRGGAENTEAFF.

The CDR3 protein is CSAREWTGLGEQFF. The CDR3 coding sequence is TGCAGTGCTAGAGAATGGACAGGGCTGGGTGAGCAGTTCTTC. The chain uses TRBV20-1 and TRBJ2-1; 8 bases are shared with TRBD1. Germline V lookup: CDR1 DFQATT, CDR2 SNEGSKA (reference sequence). J was trimmed by 9 bases and V by 0 bases; bases with no gene match: 7. The CDR3 covers 14 residues.

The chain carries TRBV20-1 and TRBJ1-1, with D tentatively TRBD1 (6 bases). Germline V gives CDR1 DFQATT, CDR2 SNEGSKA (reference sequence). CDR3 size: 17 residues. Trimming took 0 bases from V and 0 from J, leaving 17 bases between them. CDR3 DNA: TGCAGTGCTAGAGATCCGATGGCAGGGGAGGTGAACACTGAAGCTTTCTTT. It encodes CSARDPMAGEVNTEAFF.

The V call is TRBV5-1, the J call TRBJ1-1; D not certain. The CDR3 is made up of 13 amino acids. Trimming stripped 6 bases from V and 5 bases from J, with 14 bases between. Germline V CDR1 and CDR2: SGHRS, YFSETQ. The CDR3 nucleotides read TGCGCCAGCACGTTGGGGAGTGGAACTGAAGCTTTCTTT. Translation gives CASTLGSGTEAFF. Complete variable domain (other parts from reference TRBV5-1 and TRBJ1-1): KAGVTQTPRYLIKTRGQQVTLSCSPISGHRSVSWYQQTPGQGLQFLFEYFSETQRNKGNFPGRFSGRQFSNSRSEMNVSTLELGDSALYLCASTLGSGTEAFFGQGTRLTVV.

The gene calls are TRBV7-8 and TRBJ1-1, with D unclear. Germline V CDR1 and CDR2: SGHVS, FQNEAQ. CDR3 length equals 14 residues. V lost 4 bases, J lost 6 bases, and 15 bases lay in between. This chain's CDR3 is CASSSQWRMAEAFF. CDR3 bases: TGTGCCAGCAGCTCACAATGGAGGATGGCTGAAGCTTTCTTT.

CDR3 nucleotides: TGCGCCAGCAGCTTTGACCCGGACACTCATGGCTACACCTTC. Translation gives CASSFDPDTHGYTF. The chain links TRBV5-1 to TRBJ1-2, with D possibly TRBD1 on 5 matching bases. This CDR3 comprises 14 residues. The germline V and J ends were trimmed by 2 bases and 6 bases, with 14 bases remaining between them. CDR1 and CDR2 (germline): SGHRS, YFSETQ.

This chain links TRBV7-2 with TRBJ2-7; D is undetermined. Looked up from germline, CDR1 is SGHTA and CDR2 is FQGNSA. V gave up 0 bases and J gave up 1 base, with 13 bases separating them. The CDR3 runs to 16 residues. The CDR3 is CASSLASATSSYEQYF. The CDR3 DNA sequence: TGTGCCAGCAGCTTAGCATCAGCTACCTCATCCTACGAGCAGTACTTC.

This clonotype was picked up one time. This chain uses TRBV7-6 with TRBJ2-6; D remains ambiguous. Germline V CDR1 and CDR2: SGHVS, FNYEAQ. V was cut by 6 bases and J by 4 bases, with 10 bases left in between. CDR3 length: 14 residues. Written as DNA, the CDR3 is TGTGCCAGCAGACCGTCGAGGGGGGCCAACGTCCTGACTTTC. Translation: CASRPSRGANVLTF. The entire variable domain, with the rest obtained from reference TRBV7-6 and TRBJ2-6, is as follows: GAGVSQSPRYKVTKRGQDVALRCDPISGHVSLYWYRQALGQGPEFLTYFNYEAQQDKSGLPNDRFSAERPEGSISTLTIQRTEQRDSAMYRCASRPSRGANVLTFGAGSRLTVL.

CDR3 sequence: CASSFSGGEKLFF. The CDR3 nucleotides are TGTGCCAGTAGTTTCTCGGGGGGTGAAAAACTGTTTTTT. The chain is built from TRBV19 and TRBJ1-4; TRBD1 is a possible D gene (5 bases). Trimming stripped 5 bases from V and 7 bases from J, with 11 bases between. The length of the CDR3 is 13 residues. The germline V gene encodes CDR1 LNHDA and CDR2 SQIVND (reference sequence).

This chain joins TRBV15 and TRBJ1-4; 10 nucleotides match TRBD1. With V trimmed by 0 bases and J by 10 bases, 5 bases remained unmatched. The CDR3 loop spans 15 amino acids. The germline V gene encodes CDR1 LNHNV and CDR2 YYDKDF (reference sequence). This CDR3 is CATSRDLGTGVKLFF. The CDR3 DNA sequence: TGTGCCACCAGCAGAGATCTTGGGACAGGGGTAAAACTGTTTTTT.

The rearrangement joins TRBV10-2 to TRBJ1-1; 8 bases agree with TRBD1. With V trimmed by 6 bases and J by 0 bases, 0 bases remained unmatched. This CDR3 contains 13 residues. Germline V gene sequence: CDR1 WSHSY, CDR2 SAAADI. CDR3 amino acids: CASRTGVNTEAFF. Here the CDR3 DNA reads TGCGCCAGCAGGACAGGGGTGAACACTGAAGCTTTCTTT.